This T cell receptor (beta chain) was recorded in a study of blood T cell repertoires in COVID-19 (dated by TCRdb to the early 2020s). Regarding the research as a whole: Collaborator samples came from the United States, Italy and Spain and covered acute and convalescent phases of COVID-19. The material from the prospective study consisted of cDNA or gDNA derived from T cells, B-cell-depleted T cells, or PBMCs. The dataset comprised deeply sampled blood TCRbeta repertoires from subjects exposed to, actively infected with, or recovered from COVID-19. The repertoires were released in a freely available public database meant as a resource for research on the immune response to SARS-CoV-2. The samples were drawn from two sources: the first 160 participants of the ongoing ImmuneRACE study, and fewer than 1,500 subjects contributed by 6 global collaborators. The sample metadata nearly always contained a de-identified subject ID, COVID-19 status, age in years and sex. Where available, HLA class I and class II types were obtained from metadata supplied by the sample provider rather than from assay-based typing. What the work shows at the level of the full study, not this receptor alone: How much clinical and demographic metadata was included differed by source and by participant, and the metadata was provided uncurated.

Each collaborating institution followed its own protocols to collect whole blood in K2EDTA tubes. For TCRbeta analysis, collaborator samples were shipped as frozen whole blood, as isolated PBMCs, or as DNA extracted from either sample type. This clone has a handful of counts. Its antigen target is currently unknown. No much larger clone exists at a distance of one base, and base qualities are not known. Looking up the germline V gene yields CDR1 KGHSH and CDR2 LQKENI. The junction carries 12 bases between V and J, which are trimmed by 2 bases and 7 bases respectively. The CDR3 contains 14 residues, cysteine and phenylalanine counted. CDR3 DNA only is kept here, 42 bases in frame from base 1. The immunoSEQ Assay, a bias-controlled multiplex PCR, was used to amplify TCRbeta CDR3 regions from genomic DNA. Turning to the authors' computational methods: The number of nucleated cells in each sample was estimated by amplification of reference gene primers within the assay. To quantify the absolute abundance of each unique TCRbeta CDR3 rearrangement, sequence reads were collapsed and filtered. For each sample, productive Simpson clonality was calculated as the square root of Simpson's diversity index over productive rearrangements. The immuneACCESS repertoire file appears here via TCRdb, limited to in-frame rearrangements. These files lack a portion of the clones; in checked studies, under half of the deficit traces to unresolved V genes, and the cause of the others is not known. That table supplies the V and J calls and clone size; D and trimming were determined from the DNA. The sample table lists roughly 250,000 clones, around four fifths of them with a count of one. The ten largest clones represent about 4% of the sample.

The chain employs TRBV18 and TRBJ1-5; the best D guess is TRBD1, with 6 bases matching. The sequence derives from a woman between 40 and 55 years old with active or convalescent COVID-19. The specimen sequenced was peripheral blood. The DNA is as follows: TGTGCCAGCTCACCAACAGGGTTGGGCCAGCCCCAGCATTTT. It translates to CASSPTGLGQPQHF. The reference TRBV18 and TRBJ1-5 proteins fill in what lies around the CDR3, so the full variable domain reads NAGVMQNPRHLVRRRGQEARLRCSPMKGHSHVYWYRQLPEEGLKFMVYLQKENIIDESGMPKERFSAEFPKEGPSILRIQQVVRGDSAAYFCASSPTGLGQPQHFGDGTRLSIL.